The 5 T cell receptor beta chains listed next were all sequenced from one sample in a study of shared clonotypes between healthy human individuals. Measured with immunoSEQ multiplex PCR; TCRdb has only the in-frame clones, and not every one. The repertoire consists of about a million clones, with around 77% occurring once and the leading ten covering 0.7% to 0.95%. What was sequenced was memory CD4+ T cells from PBMCs. Subset in this sample: CD45RA-negative fraction. These receptors all come from a man younger than 30 in good health. Some clones in this sample may be carry-over from other donors' samples.

This clone was found a few times. V usage is TRBV29-1 and J usage is TRBJ1-1; TRBD1 agrees at 7 bases. The germline V gene has CDR1 SQVTM and CDR2 ANQGSEA. V dropped 8 bases and J dropped 3; count of bases not matched to a gene: 6. The CDR3 runs to 12 residues. The DNA for the CDR3 is TGCAGCTCTCGGACAGGCCACACTGAAGCTTTCTTT. Translating gives CSSRTGHTEAFF.

CDR3: CASSYSTSNVEQFF. CDR3 nucleotide sequence: TGTGCCAGCAGTTATTCGACTAGCAACGTAGAGCAGTTCTTC. This chain joins TRBV6-6 and TRBJ2-1; the match to TRBD2 covers 7 bases. Per the germline V gene, CDR1 is MNHNY and CDR2 is SVGAGI (reference sequence). V lost 3 bases to trimming and J lost 10 bases; unmatched junction nucleotides: 9. The CDR3 is made up of 14 amino acids.

This clone was counted between two and nine times. The V gene is TRBV28, the J gene TRBJ1-1; D gene unclear. This CDR3 spans 13 amino acids. Per germline, CDR1 MDHEN and CDR2 SYDVKM. The V end lost 2 bases, the J end lost 7 bases, and 11 bases lay between the germline ends. The CDR3 nucleotides read TGTGCCAGCAGTTTAGGGCCTCAAGGTGAAGCTTTCTTT. Protein product: CASSLGPQGEAFF. The full variable domain, in which reference TRBV28 and TRBJ1-1 provide the parts outside the CDR3, is DVKVTQSSRYLVKRTGEKVFLECVQDMDHENMFWYRQDPGLGLRLIYFSYDVKMKEKGDIPEGYSVSREKKERFSLILESASTNQTSMYLCASSLGPQGEAFFGQGTRLTVV.

The genes are TRBV7-2 and TRBJ2-7, with D possibly being TRBD2 (5 bases). V dropped 3 bases and J dropped 6 bases, with 15 bases sitting between them. The CDR3 runs to 14 residues. Germline loops: CDR1 SGHTA, CDR2 FQGNSA. The CDR3 nucleotides are TGTGCCAGCAGCTTCTTGTCCGGGGTGGTCGAGCAGTACTTC. This codes for CASSFLSGVVEQYF.

The rearrangement links TRBV2 to TRBJ2-2; D ambiguous. The CDR3 is 14 residues long. V dropped 7 bases and J dropped 4 bases, with 13 bases sitting between them. CDR1 and CDR2 from the germline V gene are SNHLY and FYNNEI. CDR3: CASTTTYATGELFF. CDR3 in DNA: TGTGCCAGCACTACAACCTATGCCACCGGGGAGCTGTTTTTT.